What follows is one T cell receptor beta chain and its context. V gave up 7 bases and J gave up 5 bases; unmatched junction bases: 5. Germline values: CDR1 MNHEY, CDR2 SVGAGI. This CDR3 region has 14 residues. Separate cDNA molecules received unique molecular identifiers, which the library attached to them. Each CDR3 protein is one row after TCRdb ran MiXCR on the RACE reads. In the table there are under 95,000 distinct CDR3 sequences, about 8.5% of which are singletons. These data come from a study of human T cells and chemical hapten exposure. Study as a whole: Patch testing was performed with 0.01% DPC on the upper back, with reading at 6 days.

Time point noted: pre-sensitization, week 0. Treatment in this sample: therapeutic diphenylcyclopropenone sensitization with weekly scalp DPC. Each donor was an alopecia patient between 18 and 70 years of age who qualified for DPC. The V gene is TRBV6-5, the J gene TRBJ1-1; 12 bases line up with TRBD1. The sequence came from a man in his forties with alopecia areata. Some clones in this sample may be carry-over from other donors' samples. The sample in question was whole blood, obtained in connection with sensitization to the hapten diphenylcyclopropenone (DPC). The CDR3 loop reads CASKGQGASTEAFF. As DNA, the CDR3 is TGTGCCAGCAAGGGACAGGGGGCGAGTACTGAAGCTTTCTTT.